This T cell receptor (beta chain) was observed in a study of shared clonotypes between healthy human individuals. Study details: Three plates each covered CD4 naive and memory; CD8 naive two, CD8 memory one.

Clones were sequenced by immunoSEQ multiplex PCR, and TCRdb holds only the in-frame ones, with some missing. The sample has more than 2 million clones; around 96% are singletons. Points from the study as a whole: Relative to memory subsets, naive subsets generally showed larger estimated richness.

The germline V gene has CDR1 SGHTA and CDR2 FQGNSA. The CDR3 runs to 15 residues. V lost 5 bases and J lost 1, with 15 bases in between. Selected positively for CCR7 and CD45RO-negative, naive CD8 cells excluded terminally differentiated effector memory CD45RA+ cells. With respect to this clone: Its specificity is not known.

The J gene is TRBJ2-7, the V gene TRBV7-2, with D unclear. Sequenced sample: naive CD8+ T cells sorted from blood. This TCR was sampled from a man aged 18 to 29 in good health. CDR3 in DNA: TGTGCCAGCAGCCCGTCTCCCTGGACGTCCTACGAGCAGTACTTC. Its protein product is CASSPSPWTSYEQYF.